This T cell receptor beta chain was sequenced in a study of radiotherapy plus CTLA-4 blockade in lung cancer. Profiled with immunoSEQ multiplex PCR; TCRdb holds only in-frame clones, not every one. The data contain tens of thousands of clones, approximately 78% of them singletons. The sample consisted of peripheral blood, taken from a patient treated with radiotherapy plus ipilimumab. The clonotype was recovered from a human donor with non-small cell lung cancer who had stable disease on radiotherapy plus ipilimumab.

The CDR3 nucleotides read TGTGCCAGCAAGGACAGGGGGCTCACTGAAGCTTTCTTT. Its translation: CASKDRGLTEAFF. The chain joins TRBV19 to TRBJ1-1, with 11 bases fitting TRBD1. Germline values: CDR1 LNHDA, CDR2 SQIVND (reference sequence). V was clipped by 9 bases and J by 4 bases; unmatched bases: 4. This CDR3 has 13 amino acids.